Listed below are T cell receptor beta chains from one sample, sequenced in a study of blood T cell repertoires in COVID-19. The data were produced by immunoSEQ multiplex PCR, yet TCRdb's version contains in-frame clones alone and is incomplete. The sample has 150,000 to 200,000 clones, approximately 91% seen once. Sequencing was done on a sample of peripheral blood. All receptors come from a man younger than 35 with acute or convalescent COVID-19. The CDR3 runs from the conserved cysteine through the conserved F or W. The D gene is left open where the match is weak.

TRBV12-3/TRBV12-4	TRBJ1-5	-	TGTGCCAGCAGACCCTATAGCAATCAGCCCCAGCATTTT	CASRPYSNQPQHF
TRBV27	TRBJ2-7	TRBD2	TGTGCCAGCCGGGGGGTGGGCCTACTACCCCTAGTGGAGCAGTACTTC	CASRGVGLLPLVEQYF
TRBV6-5	TRBJ1-1	TRBD1	TGTGCCAGTAAAAAAACAGGGGATCACACTGAAGCTTTCTTT	CASKKTGDHTEAFF
TRBV12-5	TRBJ1-1	-	TGTGCTAGTGGTTTGGCCTCTACAGGGTCCCTCGTGTTT	CASGLASTGSLVF
TRBV5-1	TRBJ1-1	TRBD1	TGCGCCAGCAGCCGGGGGGACAGGGGATACACTGAAGCTTTCTTT	CASSRGDRGYTEAFF
TRBV18	TRBJ1-1	-	TGTGCCAGCTCATCCGACTCCTCCCAGGGGGCTTTCTTT	CASSSDSSQGAFF
TRBV30	TRBJ1-5	-	TGTGCCTGGAGTTCAGGGTATAGCAATCAGCCCCAGCATTTT	CAWSSGYSNQPQHF
TRBV20-1	TRBJ1-2	-	TGCAGTGCTTCCCAGACAGGTGGCTACACCTTC	CSASQTGGYTF
TRBV5-4	TRBJ2-3	-	TGTGCCAGCAGCTCCCCGGGTATCTTCACAGATACGCAGTATTTT	CASSSPGIFTDTQYF
TRBV5-8	TRBJ1-1	-	TGTGCCAGCAGCTTTCTATACACTGAAGCTTTCTTT	CASSFLYTEAFF
TRBV12-5	TRBJ1-2	TRBD1	TGTGCTAGTGGTTGGGACAGCTGGGGCTACACCTTC	CASGWDSWGYTF
TRBV5-1	TRBJ2-7	-	TGCGCCAGCAGCTTGGGACCGCCAGGGGCATACGAGCAGTACTTC	CASSLGPPGAYEQYF